A selection of T cell receptor beta chains follows, all from one sample in a study of blood T cells in healthy people across ages. TCRdb processed the 5' RACE reads anew with MiXCR; each CDR3 protein has one entry. The data hold about 1,500,000 distinct CDR3 sequences, with roughly 28% observed a single time. What was sequenced was blood. These receptors were taken from a woman aged 30 to 39 in good health. Each CDR3 is given with its conserved first and last residue. A D gene is named only where the DNA matches it firmly. Where a row states a size, it is once, few, many or the class of an expanded clone; other rows omit it.

d_call j_call v_call cdr3_length clone_size cdr3_aa cdr3_nt
TRBD2 TRBJ2-1 TRBV27 15 . CASIGTGLGRSEQFF TGTGCCAGCATAGGAACGGGACTAGGTCGTTCTGAGCAGTTCTTC
TRBD1 TRBJ2-1 TRBV6-5 14 many CASSPDRAYNEQFF TGTGCCAGCAGTCCGGACAGGGCCTACAATGAGCAGTTCTTC
TRBD1 TRBJ2-7 TRBV7-2 15 . CASSLVGTGLYEQYF TGTGCCAGCAGCTTAGTGGGGACAGGTCTCTACGAGCAGTACTTC
. TRBJ1-4 TRBV29-1 13 many CSVEGWVNEKLFF TGCAGCGTTGAGGGATGGGTTAATGAAAAACTGTTTTTT
TRBD2 TRBJ2-7 TRBV20-1 15 . CSARVAAGANNEQYF TGCAGTGCTAGAGTGGCAGCGGGAGCGAATAATGAGCAGTACTTC
TRBD1 TRBJ2-7 TRBV3-1 13 . CASALGTGYEQYF TGTGCCAGCGCACTGGGGACAGGCTACGAGCAGTACTTC
. TRBJ1-5 TRBV20-1 14 . CSARDGGFNQPQHF TGCAGTGCTAGAGATGGAGGCTTCAATCAGCCCCAGCATTTT
. TRBJ1-2 TRBV7-2 13 many CASSHQVSYGYTF TGTGCCAGCAGCCACCAAGTATCCTATGGCTACACCTTC
. TRBJ2-7 TRBV4-1 16 . CASSHSIDTGSYEQYF TGCGCCAGCAGCCATTCAATCGATACAGGGTCCTACGAGCAGTACTTC
TRBD2 TRBJ2-1 TRBV12-3/TRBV12-4 19 few CASSLNGVAGEESYNEQFF TGTGCCAGCAGCCTTAACGGGGTAGCGGGAGAAGAATCCTACAATGAGCAGTTCTTC
. TRBJ2-1 TRBV21-1 13 . CASNPRRGNEQFF TGTGCCAGCAACCCGCGAAGGGGCAATGAGCAGTTCTTC
TRBD2 TRBJ2-5 TRBV29-1 12 many CSFRDYEETQYF TGCAGCTTCCGGGACTACGAAGAGACCCAGTACTTC
TRBD2 TRBJ2-1 TRBV6-5 16 . CASSYSGRGGYNEQFF TGTGCCAGCAGTTACTCGGGGAGGGGTGGATACAATGAGCAGTTCTTC
. TRBJ2-1 TRBV20-1 11 . CSARGMGERFF TGCAGTGCTAGGGGGATGGGAGAGCGGTTCTTC
. TRBJ2-1 TRBV2 15 . CTSSRSGFNYNEQFF TGTACCAGCAGTAGATCAGGTTTTAACTACAATGAGCAGTTCTTC
TRBD2 TRBJ2-1 TRBV15 18 many CATSIPGLAGWTYNEQFF TGTGCCACCAGCATACCGGGACTAGCGGGATGGACGTACAATGAGCAGTTCTTC
. TRBJ2-5 TRBV11-2 16 few CASSIGRGLGQETQYF TGTGCCAGCAGCATAGGGCGGGGGCTCGGCCAAGAGACCCAGTACTTC
. TRBJ1-6 TRBV12-3/TRBV12-4 15 many CASSPRPSPNSPLHF TGTGCCAGCAGTCCTAGACCGAGTCCCAATTCACCCCTCCACTTT
. TRBJ1-2 TRBV30 12 . CAWSLGEGGYTF TGTGCCTGGAGTCTAGGGGAGGGTGGCTACACCTTC
TRBD1 TRBJ2-3 TRBV11-2 14 few CASSPDRVADTQYF TGTGCCAGCAGCCCCGACAGGGTGGCAGATACGCAGTATTTT
. TRBJ1-4 TRBV29-1 14 . CSVGTGEGDEKLFF TGCAGCGTGGGGACGGGGGAAGGGGATGAAAAACTGTTTTTT
TRBD1 TRBJ2-1 TRBV18 16 . CASSQQLDRGINEQFF TGTGCCAGCTCACAGCAGCTGGACAGGGGGATCAATGAGCAGTTCTTC
. TRBJ2-2 TRBV7-6 14 . CASSLLLSSGELFF TGTGCCAGCAGCCTATTACTTAGTTCCGGGGAGCTGTTTTTT
. TRBJ2-2 TRBV5-5 14 few CASSLVPDTGELFF TGTGCCAGCAGCTTGGTCCCGGACACCGGGGAGCTGTTTTTT
TRBD1 TRBJ2-4 TRBV29-1 13 . CSVARQGGNIQYF TGCAGCGTTGCTCGACAGGGTGGCAACATTCAGTACTTC
. TRBJ1-1 TRBV15 15 . CATSRVGGLSYEAFF TGTGCCACCAGCAGAGTGGGGGGACTATCCTATGAAGCTTTCTTT
. TRBJ2-1 TRBV9 13 . CASSVYGYNEQFF TGTGCCAGCAGCGTTTATGGTTACAATGAGCAGTTCTTC
. TRBJ2-1 TRBV29-1 12 . CSGSVMAGEQFF TGCAGCGGGTCGGTGATGGCAGGTGAGCAGTTCTTC
TRBD2 TRBJ2-1 TRBV27 17 . CASSLRGGLAGRNEQFF TGTGCCAGCAGTTTGAGGGGAGGACTAGCGGGGAGGAATGAGCAGTTCTTC
TRBD2 TRBJ2-3 TRBV5-1 15 few CASRGAGVRTDTQYF TGCGCCAGCAGGGGAGCGGGAGTTCGTACAGATACGCAGTATTTT
TRBD1 TRBJ2-4 TRBV6-5 14 few CASRDRGRYRIQYF TGTGCCAGCAGGGACAGGGGGCGATATCGGATTCAGTACTTC
TRBD1 TRBJ1-6 TRBV12-3/TRBV12-4 14 . CAGKGTGANSPLHF TGTGCCGGCAAGGGGACAGGGGCTAATTCACCCCTCCACTTT
TRBD2 TRBJ2-5 TRBV6-1 16 . CASSEDAGGFQETQYF TGTGCCAGCAGTGAAGACGCGGGGGGCTTCCAAGAGACCCAGTACTTC
. TRBJ1-2 TRBV20-1 11 few CSAFDSYGYTF TGCAGTGCTTTTGATTCCTATGGCTACACCTTC
TRBD1 TRBJ1-6 TRBV6-1 16 few CASSENGSRGDSPLHF TGTGCCAGCAGTGAAAATGGGTCCAGGGGGGATTCACCCCTCCACTTT
TRBD2 TRBJ2-1 TRBV12-3/TRBV12-4 17 . CASRGLAGGLPYNEQFF TGTGCCAGCAGGGGACTAGCGGGAGGGCTTCCTTACAATGAGCAGTTCTTC
. TRBJ2-1 TRBV10-2 13 . CASNKGATNEQFF TGCGCCAGCAACAAAGGGGCCACCAATGAGCAGTTCTTC
TRBD1 TRBJ1-1 TRBV20-1 14 . CSARRQGMNTEAFF TGCAGTGCTAGAAGACAGGGGATGAACACTGAAGCTTTCTTT
. TRBJ1-5 TRBV10-3 15 . CATGNESLFNQPQHF TGTGCCACTGGGAACGAGTCCCTCTTTAATCAGCCCCAGCATTTT
. TRBJ1-5 TRBV6-2/TRBV6-3 15 . CASRPLGTYYQPQHF TGTGCCAGCAGGCCACTCGGGACGTATTATCAGCCCCAGCATTTT
. TRBJ1-2 TRBV6-2/TRBV6-3 12 . CASSYGLGGYTF TGTGCCAGCAGTTACGGTCTCGGTGGCTACACCTTC
TRBD1 TRBJ1-1 TRBV6-5 14 . CASRPGGAGTEAFF TGTGCCAGCAGGCCAGGGGGCGCCGGCACTGAAGCTTTCTTT
TRBD2 TRBJ2-5 TRBV10-1 14 . CASSSSGEENEQHF TGCGCCAGCAGTTCTAGCGGTGAGGAGAACGAGCAGCACTTC
. TRBJ1-4 TRBV20-1 11 few CSASQNEKLFF TGCAGTGCTAGTCAGAATGAAAAACTGTTTTTT
. TRBJ2-7 TRBV13 15 . CASSLTPSDADEQYF TGTGCCAGCAGCTTAACCCCATCAGACGCGGACGAGCAGTACTTC
. TRBJ1-1 TRBV29-1 14 few CSVASGVLNTEAFF TGCAGCGTTGCTTCGGGGGTTCTGAACACTGAAGCTTTCTTT